These 24 T cell receptor beta chains share one sample of origin, sequenced in a study of metastatic and nonmetastatic thyroid tumors. Not a single patient had been given any form of treatment at any point before undergoing thyroid surgery. TCRdb used MiXCR to call clones anew from the PCR reads. This sample has approximately 50,000 clones; around 20% occur once, and the top ten carry about 4%. The source material was blood. The receptors stem from a female donor with papillary thyroid cancer or a benign thyroid nodule (not recorded which). Some clones in this sample may be carry-over from other donors' samples.

Turning to this clone: At one boundary the junction diverges from the germline segment, which might be a read error. This chain joins TRBV24-1 and TRBJ2-2; TRBD1 is a possible D gene (6 bases). CDR1 KGHDR and CDR2 SFDVKD come from the germline V gene. CDR3 length equals 17 residues. The CDR3 DNA sequence: TGTGCCTCCAGTGATTTGACAGGCGAATCGAACCCCGGGGAGCTGTTTTTT. This gives the protein CASSDLTGESNPGELFF.

V is TRBV3-1 and J is TRBJ2-7; the match to TRBD2 covers 7 bases. Germline CDR1 reads LGHDT; CDR2 reads YNNKEL (reference sequence). CDR3 size: 16 residues. J lost 1 base, V lost 7 bases, and 13 bases had no gene match. The CDR3 DNA reads as TGTGCCAGCATCCCCAACCCGGCACTAGCGTCCTACGAGCAGTACTTC. This translates into CASIPNPALASYEQYF.

Comments on this clone: A read error may explain this, as a much larger clone is one base away. The chain links TRBV19 to TRBJ2-1, with a tentative D call TRBD2 (5 bases). This CDR3 comprises 14 residues. Germline V gives CDR1 LNHDA, CDR2 SQIVND (reference sequence). V dropped 11 bases and J dropped 4 bases, with 18 bases sitting between them. The CDR3 DNA follows: TGTGCCGGTAAGGGCAGGAGGTATTACAATGAGCAGTTCTTC. It encodes CAGKGRRYYNEQFF. Looking up the rest from reference TRBV19 and TRBJ2-1 gives the full variable domain: DGGITQSPKYLFRKEGQNVTLSCEQNLNHDAMYWYRQDPGQGLRLIYYSQIVNDFQKGDIAEGYSVSREKKESFPLTVTSAQKNPTAFYLCAGKGRRYYNEQFFGPGTRLTVL.

This clone was seen more than once but under ten times. Within the sample, other DNA sequences also encode this same CDR3. V gene TRBV12-3 or TRBV12-4 combines with J gene TRBJ2-7, with 11 nucleotides matching TRBD2. The CDR3 runs to 15 residues. J lost 7 bases, V lost 5 bases, and 10 bases had no gene match. The CDR3 nucleotides read TGTGCCAGCAGTCCAAGACTAGCGGGGTTGGGTGAGCAGTACTTC. It encodes CASSPRLAGLGEQYF.

This clone was recorded many times. V usage is TRBV14 and J usage is TRBJ2-7; D unresolved. Germline V CDR1 and CDR2: SGHDN, FVKESK. CDR3 length equals 16 residues. Trimming cost V 1 base and J 1 base, with 14 bases left between them. CDR3 loop: CASSQGTDSISYEQYF. CDR3 coding DNA: TGTGCCAGCAGCCAAGGTACAGACTCCATTTCCTACGAGCAGTACTTC.

This clone was observed at least ten times. The chain combines TRBV10-3 with TRBJ2-7; possible D gene TRBD2, 5 bases. The V gene's germline CDR1 is ENHRY and CDR2 SYGVKD. Trimming removed 6 bases at V and 2 bases at J, with 14 bases between. This CDR3 comprises 14 residues. Here the CDR3 DNA reads TGTGCCATCAGGAGGACTCAAGGAACCTACGAGCAGTACTTC. Protein sequence: CAIRRTQGTYEQYF.

This clone was observed many times. The chain couples TRBV29-1 to TRBJ2-1; D might be TRBD1 (5 bases). Looked up from germline, CDR1 is SQVTM and CDR2 is ANQGSEA. Trimming took 6 bases from V and 2 from J, leaving 11 bases between them. This CDR3 has 13 amino acids. The CDR3 coding sequence is TGCAGCGTGGCTAGGGGCGCCTACAATGAGCAGTTCTTC. Its protein is CSVARGAYNEQFF.

This clone is a singleton in its sample. A much larger clone lies a single base off, so this may be a read error. The genes are TRBV11-1 and TRBJ2-5; 10 bases are shared with TRBD2. The CDR3 covers 19 residues. Trimming at V came to 5 bases and at J to 2 bases, leaving 17 bases not matched to a gene. Germline loops: CDR1 SGHAT, CDR2 FQDESV (reference sequence). This CDR3 reads CASSLGGASGRWCQETQYF. The CDR3 region has the DNA TGTGCCAGCAGCCTAGGAGGGGCTAGCGGGAGATGGTGTCAAGAGACCCAGTACTTC.

V and J are TRBV12-3 or TRBV12-4 and TRBJ2-3; the match to TRBD2 covers 10 bases. J lost 5 bases, V lost 5 bases, and 7 bases had no gene match. CDR3 size: 15 residues. CDR3 sequence reads: CASSESGRDGDTQYF. The CDR3 DNA is TGTGCCAGCAGTGAAAGCGGGAGGGACGGAGATACGCAGTATTTT.

Many counts were recorded for this clone. The chain carries TRBV7-2 and TRBJ2-7; TRBD2 agrees at 9 bases. V shed 5 bases, J shed 7 bases, and the junction held 9 bases outside the gene matches. The CDR3 extends over 14 amino acids. Per germline, CDR1 SGHTA and CDR2 FQGNSA. This CDR3 reads CASSPVAGGREQYF. The CDR3 nucleotides are TGTGCCAGCAGCCCGGTGGCGGGAGGGCGAGAGCAGTACTTC. Supplemented by reference TRBV7-2 and TRBJ2-7, the full variable domain reads GAGVSQSPSNKVTEKGKDVELRCDPISGHTALYWYRQSLGQGLEFLIYFQGNSAPDKSGLPSDRFSAERTGGSVSTLTIQRTQQEDSAVYLCASSPVAGGREQYFGPGTRLTVT.

Remarks on this clone: One end of the junction does not line up with germline, which may come from a read error. The chain carries TRBV4-1 and TRBJ2-2; TRBD1 agrees at 7 bases. The CDR3 has 17 residues. Germline V lookup: CDR1 MGHRA, CDR2 YSYEKL. The CDR3 DNA is TGCGCCAGCAGCCACCGGGGACAGAGAAAGTACACCTGGGAGCTGTTTTTT. Amino acid sequence: CASSHRGQRKYTWELFF.

This clone was counted at least ten times. The genes are TRBV28 and TRBJ1-2, with D tentatively TRBD1 (5 bases). V gave up 2 bases and J gave up 6 bases, with 13 bases separating them. The CDR3 is made up of 14 amino acids. From germline, CDR1 is MDHEN and CDR2 SYDVKM. DNA for the CDR3: TGTGCCAGCAGTTTAGGAGGGGCCCGGGATGGCTACACCTTC. Its protein product is CASSLGGARDGYTF.

This clone was counted ten times or more. This chain connects TRBV19 to TRBJ1-1; D ambiguous. Trimming took off 3 bases at V and 2 bases at J, with 10 bases between the two ends. Germline V gives CDR1 LNHDA, CDR2 SQIVND (reference sequence). The CDR3 spans 14 residues. CDR3 residues: CASSMSQDNTEAFF. The CDR3 coding sequence is TGTGCCAGTAGTATGAGTCAGGATAACACTGAAGCTTTCTTT.

A few counts support this clone. This chain connects TRBV14 to TRBJ2-5, with 8 positions matching TRBD2. The V and J ends lost 4 bases and 5 bases, in that order; junction bases with no gene match: 9. The germline gives CDR1 SGHDN, CDR2 FVKESK. The CDR3 contains 15 residues. In nucleotides, the CDR3 is TGTGCCAGCAGCCGCGGGAGCGGGAGTGTGGAGACCCAGTACTTC. Its protein product is CASSRGSGSVETQYF.

This clone was seen repeatedly, ten times or more. This sequence joins TRBV4-1 and TRBJ1-1; D ambiguous. V lost 1 base, J lost 0 bases, and 12 bases lay in between. CDR1 is MGHRA, CDR2 YSYEKL, per germline. The CDR3 is made up of 16 amino acids. The DNA for the CDR3 is TGCGCCAGCAGCCAAGCTTCCCTGGTGGTGAACACTGAAGCTTTCTTT. Translating it yields CASSQASLVVNTEAFF.

For this clone: Its ends do not fully match the called genes, so a read error is possible. The chain couples TRBV5-1 to TRBJ2-2; TRBD1 is a possible D gene (5 bases). CDR1 SGHRS and CDR2 YFSETQ come from the germline V gene. This CDR3 is built from 14 residues. The CDR3 DNA sequence: TGCGCCAACAGCCAGGACGTGGGGCGCGGGGAGCTGTTTTTT. Its translation: CANSQDVGRGELFF.

The rearrangement links TRBV30 to TRBJ1-2, with 7 bases identical to TRBD1. Germline CDR1 and CDR2: GTSNPN and SVGIG (reference sequence). This CDR3 has 13 residues. The V and J ends lost 5 bases and 6 bases, in that order; junction bases with no gene match: 9. CDR3 residues: CAWGTGVVDGYTF. The CDR3 nucleotides read TGTGCCTGGGGTACAGGGGTCGTCGATGGCTACACCTTC. Full variable domain (outside the CDR3, taken from reference TRBV30 and TRBJ1-2): SQTIHQWPATLVQPVGSPLSLECTVEGTSNPNLYWYRQAAGRGLQLLFYSVGIGQISSEVPQNLSASRPQDRQFILSSKKLLLSDSGFYLCAWGTGVVDGYTFGSGTRLTVV.

This clone was seen at least ten times. The V and J genes are TRBV19 and TRBJ2-1; D might be TRBD1 (7 bases). Germline lookup yields CDR1 LNHDA and CDR2 SQIVND (reference sequence). The V gene lost 6 bases and the J gene lost 7 bases, with 16 bases spanning the gap. This CDR3 is 14 amino acids long. The CDR3 region is CASRAGQIWNEQFF. In DNA, the CDR3 is TGTGCCAGTAGGGCGGGACAGATTTGGAATGAGCAGTTCTTC.

This clone was counted ten times or more. The chain uses TRBV7-9 and TRBJ1-4, with 8 nucleotides matching TRBD1. CDR3 size: 13 residues. Germline CDR1 SEHNR, CDR2 FQNEAQ (reference sequence). V lost 4 bases and J lost 5; bases outside the gene matches: 0. In nucleotides, the CDR3 is TGTGCCAGCAGCTGGACAGGGAATGAAAAACTGTTTTTT. This codes for CASSWTGNEKLFF.

This clone rates as medium-sized (0.01 to 0.1%). This sequence joins TRBV2 and TRBJ1-1; no reliable D call. Germline V CDR1 and CDR2: SNHLY, FYNNEI. The V end lost 7 bases, the J end lost 1 base, and 10 bases lay between the germline ends. The CDR3 is made up of 13 amino acids. The chain's CDR3 is CASTLGENTEAFF. CDR3 bases: TGTGCCAGCACTCTTGGGGAGAACACTGAAGCTTTCTTT.

This clone was counted many times. The CDR3 DNA is TGTGCCAGCAGCGTAACCCCGGCGGAGCAAGAGACCCAGTACTTC. Translated: CASSVTPAEQETQYF. This chain connects TRBV9 to TRBJ2-5; D is unresolved. This CDR3 comprises 15 residues. The germline CDR1 and CDR2 sequences are SGDLS and YYNGEE. Trimming shortened V by 1 base and J by 2 bases, and 12 bases separated the two germline ends. The full variable domain, completed using reference TRBV9 and TRBJ2-5, is DSGVTQTPKHLITATGQRVTLRCSPRSGDLSVYWYQQSLDQGLQFLIQYYNGEERAKGNILERFSAQQFPDLHSELNLSSLELGDSALYFCASSVTPAEQETQYFGPGTRLLVL.

This clone was observed many times. The rearrangement joins TRBV12-3 or TRBV12-4 to TRBJ1-1; a possible D gene is TRBD1 (5 bases). Trimming cost V 3 bases and J 8 bases, with 16 bases left between them. The length of the CDR3 is 14 residues. The chain's CDR3 is CASSFGLSGEEAFF. CDR3 DNA: TGTGCCAGCAGTTTTGGCCTTTCGGGGGAAGAAGCTTTCTTT.

This clone was counted a few times. This clone may be a read error of a much larger clone one base away. The chain joins TRBV10-3 to TRBJ2-3; TRBD2 matches 11 bases. With 11 bases clipped from V and 3 bases from J, the junction kept 13 bases outside the gene matches. Per germline, CDR1 ENHRY and CDR2 SYGVKD. The CDR3 is 16 residues long. CDR3 nucleotide sequence: TGTGCCTCATGGACTAGCGGGTCCACTAGAACAGATACGCAGTATTTT. Amino acids: CASWTSGSTRTDTQYF.

This clone has at least ten counts. This chain joins TRBV4-2 and TRBJ2-7; 13 nucleotides align to TRBD2. This CDR3 has 15 residues. From germline, CDR1 is LGHNA and CDR2 YNFKEQ. V lost 4 bases, J lost 2 bases, and 2 bases stayed unmatched. The CDR3 DNA reads TGTGCCAGCAGCCCAGGACTAGCGGGAGCCTACGAGCAGTACTTC. Residues: CASSPGLAGAYEQYF.